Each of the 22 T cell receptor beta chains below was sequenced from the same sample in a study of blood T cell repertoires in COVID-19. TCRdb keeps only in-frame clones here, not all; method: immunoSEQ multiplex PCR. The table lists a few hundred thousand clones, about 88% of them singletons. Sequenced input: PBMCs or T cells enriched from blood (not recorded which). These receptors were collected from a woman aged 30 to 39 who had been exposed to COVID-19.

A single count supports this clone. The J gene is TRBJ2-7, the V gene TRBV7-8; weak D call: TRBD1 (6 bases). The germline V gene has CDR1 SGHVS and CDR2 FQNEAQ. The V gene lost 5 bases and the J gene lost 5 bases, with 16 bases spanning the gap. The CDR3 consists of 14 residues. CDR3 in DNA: TGTGCCAGCAGCCCGGGGACAACCCGACACGAGCAGTACTTC. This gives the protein CASSPGTTRHEQYF.

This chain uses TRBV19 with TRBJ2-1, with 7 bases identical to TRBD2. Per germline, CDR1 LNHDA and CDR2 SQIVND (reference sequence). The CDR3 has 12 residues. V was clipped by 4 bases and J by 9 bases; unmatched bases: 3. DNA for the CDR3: TGTGCCAGTAGTAGAGGACTAGTTGAGCAGTTCTTC. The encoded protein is CASSRGLVEQFF.

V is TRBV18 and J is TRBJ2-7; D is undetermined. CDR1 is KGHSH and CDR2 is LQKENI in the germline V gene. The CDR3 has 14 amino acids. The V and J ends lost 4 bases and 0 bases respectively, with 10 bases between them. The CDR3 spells CASSLASSSYEQYF. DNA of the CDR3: TGTGCCAGCTCACTAGCAAGTAGCTCCTACGAGCAGTACTTC.

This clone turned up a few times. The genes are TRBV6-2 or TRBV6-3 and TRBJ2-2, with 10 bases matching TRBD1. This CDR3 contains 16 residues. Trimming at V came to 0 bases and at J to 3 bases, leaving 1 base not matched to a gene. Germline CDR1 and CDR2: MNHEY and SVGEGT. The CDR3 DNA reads TGTGCCAGCAGTTACTCAGGGACAGGGGACACCGGGGAGCTGTTTTTT. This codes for CASSYSGTGDTGELFF.

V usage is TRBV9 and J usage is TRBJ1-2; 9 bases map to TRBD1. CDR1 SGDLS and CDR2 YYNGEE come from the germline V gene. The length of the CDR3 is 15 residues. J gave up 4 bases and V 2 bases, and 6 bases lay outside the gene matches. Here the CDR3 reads CASSVTGGAGYGYTF. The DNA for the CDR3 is TGTGCCAGCAGCGTTACAGGGGGCGCGGGCTATGGCTACACCTTC. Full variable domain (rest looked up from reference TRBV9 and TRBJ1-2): DSGVTQTPKHLITATGQRVTLRCSPRSGDLSVYWYQQSLDQGLQFLIQYYNGEERAKGNILERFSAQQFPDLHSELNLSSLELGDSALYFCASSVTGGAGYGYTFGSGTRLTVV.

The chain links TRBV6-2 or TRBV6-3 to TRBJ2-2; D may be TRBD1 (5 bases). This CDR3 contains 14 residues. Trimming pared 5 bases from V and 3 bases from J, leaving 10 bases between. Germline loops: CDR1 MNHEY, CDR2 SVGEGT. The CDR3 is CASSPDTYTGELFF. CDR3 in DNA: TGTGCCAGCAGTCCGGACACTTACACCGGGGAGCTGTTTTTT.

The CDR3 DNA sequence: TGTGCCAGTAGTATTATGGGACAGAGCACAGATACGCAGTATTTT. It is translated as CASSIMGQSTDTQYF. The chain couples TRBV19 to TRBJ2-3; 7 bases fit TRBD1. Losses at the gene ends were 3 bases for V and 0 bases for J; bases not matched to a gene: 3. This CDR3 is 15 amino acids long. Per the germline V gene, CDR1 is LNHDA and CDR2 is SQIVND (reference sequence).

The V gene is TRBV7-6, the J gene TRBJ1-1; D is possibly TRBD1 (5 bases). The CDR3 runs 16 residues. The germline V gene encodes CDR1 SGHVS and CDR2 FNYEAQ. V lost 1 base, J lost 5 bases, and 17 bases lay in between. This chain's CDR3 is CASSLGQGLVATEAFF. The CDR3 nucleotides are TGTGCCAGCAGCTTAGGGCAGGGTTTAGTGGCGACTGAAGCTTTCTTT.

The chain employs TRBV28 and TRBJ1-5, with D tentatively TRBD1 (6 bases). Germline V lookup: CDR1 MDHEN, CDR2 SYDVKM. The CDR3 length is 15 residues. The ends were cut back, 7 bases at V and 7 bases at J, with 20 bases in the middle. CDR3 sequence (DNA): TGTGCCAGCACCGTTTCCCGGGACACGTGGCAGCCCCAGCATTTT. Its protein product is CASTVSRDTWQPQHF.

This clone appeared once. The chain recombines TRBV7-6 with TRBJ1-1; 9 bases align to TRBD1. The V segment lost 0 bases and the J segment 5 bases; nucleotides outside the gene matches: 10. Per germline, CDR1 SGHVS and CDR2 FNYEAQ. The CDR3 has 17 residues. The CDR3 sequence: CASSLAFDRGTGTEAFF. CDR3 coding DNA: TGTGCCAGCAGCTTAGCATTTGACAGGGGGACGGGAACTGAAGCTTTCTTT.

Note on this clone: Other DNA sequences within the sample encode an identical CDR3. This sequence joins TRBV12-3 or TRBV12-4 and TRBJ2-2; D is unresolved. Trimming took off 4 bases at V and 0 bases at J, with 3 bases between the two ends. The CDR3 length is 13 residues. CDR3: CASSSTNTGELFF. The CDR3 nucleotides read TGTGCCAGCAGTTCCACGAACACCGGGGAGCTGTTTTTT.

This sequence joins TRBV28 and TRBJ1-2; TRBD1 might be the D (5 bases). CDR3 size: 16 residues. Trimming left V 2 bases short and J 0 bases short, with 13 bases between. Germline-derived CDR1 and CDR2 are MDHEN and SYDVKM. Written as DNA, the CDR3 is TGTGCCAGCAGTTTACGGGGGTCGCAAACTAACTATGGCTACACCTTC. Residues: CASSLRGSQTNYGYTF.

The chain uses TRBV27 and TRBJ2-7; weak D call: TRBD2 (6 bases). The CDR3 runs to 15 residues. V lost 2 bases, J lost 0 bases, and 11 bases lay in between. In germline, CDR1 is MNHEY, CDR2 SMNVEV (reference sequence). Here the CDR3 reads CASSLMYGSSYEQYF. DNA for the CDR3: TGTGCCAGCAGTTTAATGTACGGGAGCTCCTACGAGCAGTACTTC.

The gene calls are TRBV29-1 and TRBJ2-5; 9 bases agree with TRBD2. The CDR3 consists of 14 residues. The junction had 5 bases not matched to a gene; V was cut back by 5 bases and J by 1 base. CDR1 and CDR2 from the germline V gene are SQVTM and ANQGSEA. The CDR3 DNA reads TGCAGCGTTCCCCTAGCGGGGTCCCAAGAGACCCAGTACTTC. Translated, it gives CSVPLAGSQETQYF.

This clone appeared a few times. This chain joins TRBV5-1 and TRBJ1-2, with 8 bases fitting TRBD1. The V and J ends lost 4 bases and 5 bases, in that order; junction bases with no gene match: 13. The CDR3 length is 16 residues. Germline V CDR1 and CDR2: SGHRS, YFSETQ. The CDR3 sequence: CASSPRSAQGAYGYTF. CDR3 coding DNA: TGCGCCAGCAGCCCCCGGTCGGCGCAGGGGGCTTATGGCTACACCTTC.

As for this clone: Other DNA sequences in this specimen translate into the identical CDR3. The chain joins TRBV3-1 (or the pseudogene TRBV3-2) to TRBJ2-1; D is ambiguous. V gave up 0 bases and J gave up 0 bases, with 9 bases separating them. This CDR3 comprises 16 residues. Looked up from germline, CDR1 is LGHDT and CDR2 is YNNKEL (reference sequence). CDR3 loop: CASSQEGTGSYNEQFF. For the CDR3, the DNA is TGTGCCAGCAGCCAAGAAGGTACGGGCTCCTACAATGAGCAGTTCTTC.

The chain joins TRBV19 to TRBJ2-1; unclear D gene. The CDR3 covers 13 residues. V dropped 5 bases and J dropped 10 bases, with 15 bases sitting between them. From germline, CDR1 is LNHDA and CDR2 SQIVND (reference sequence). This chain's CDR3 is CASSPPHKEEQFF. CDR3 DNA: TGTGCCAGTAGTCCACCCCATAAAGAGGAGCAGTTCTTC.

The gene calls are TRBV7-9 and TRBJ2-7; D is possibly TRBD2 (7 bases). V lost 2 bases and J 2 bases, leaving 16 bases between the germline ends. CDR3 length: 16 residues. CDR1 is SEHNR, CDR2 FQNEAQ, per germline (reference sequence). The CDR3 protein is CASSLRGGLHPYEQYF. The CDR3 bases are TGTGCCAGCAGCTTAAGGGGGGGGCTACATCCCTACGAGCAGTACTTC. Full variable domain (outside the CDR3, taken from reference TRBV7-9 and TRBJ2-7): DTGVSQNPRHKITKRGQNVTFRCDPISEHNRLYWYRQTLGQGPEFLTYFQNEAQLEKSRLLSDRFSAERPKGSFSTLEIQRTEQGDSAMYLCASSLRGGLHPYEQYFGPGTRLTVT.

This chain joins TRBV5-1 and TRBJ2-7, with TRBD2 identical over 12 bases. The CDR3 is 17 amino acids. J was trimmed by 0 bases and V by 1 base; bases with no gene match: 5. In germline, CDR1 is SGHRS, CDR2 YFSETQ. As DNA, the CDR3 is TGCGCCAGCAGCTTGCCGCTAGCGGGAGGGCCCTCCTACGAGCAGTACTTC. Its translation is CASSLPLAGGPSYEQYF.

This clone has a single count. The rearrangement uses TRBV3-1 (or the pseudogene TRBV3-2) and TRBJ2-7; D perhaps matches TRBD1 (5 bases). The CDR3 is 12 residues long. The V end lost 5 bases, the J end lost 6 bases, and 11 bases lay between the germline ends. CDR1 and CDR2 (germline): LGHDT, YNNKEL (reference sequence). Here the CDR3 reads CASSVQGVEQYF. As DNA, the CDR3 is TGTGCCAGCAGCGTCCAGGGTGTCGAGCAGTACTTC.

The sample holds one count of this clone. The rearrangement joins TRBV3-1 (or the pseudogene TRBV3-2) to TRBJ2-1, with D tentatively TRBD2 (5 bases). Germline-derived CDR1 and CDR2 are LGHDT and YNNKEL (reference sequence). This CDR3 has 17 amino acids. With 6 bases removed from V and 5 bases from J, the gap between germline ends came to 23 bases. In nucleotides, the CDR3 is TGTGCCAGCAGGCCCCCGGCCCAGTACGGGGAGCACAATGAGCAGTTCTTC. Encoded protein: CASRPPAQYGEHNEQFF.

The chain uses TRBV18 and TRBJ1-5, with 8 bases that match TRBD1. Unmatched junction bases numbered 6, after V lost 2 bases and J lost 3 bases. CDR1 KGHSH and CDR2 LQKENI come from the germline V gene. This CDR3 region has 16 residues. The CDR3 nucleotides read TGTGCCAGCTCACCAGACGAGACAGGGGCCAATCAGCCCCAGCATTTT. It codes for CASSPDETGANQPQHF.